This TCR beta chain originates from a study of CD8 T cells in ankylosing spondylitis. The germline V and J ends were trimmed by 1 base and 5 bases, with 15 bases remaining between them. CDR3 length: 16 amino acids. Germline V gene data show CDR1 as MDHEN and CDR2 as SYDVKM. To note about this clonotype: Its antigen is unknown.

5'-RACE, quantitative and with molecular barcodes, yielded the TCR beta libraries. TCRdb reprocessed the 5' RACE reads via MiXCR and lists one record per CDR3 protein. The data show roughly 700,000 distinct CDR3 sequences, with around 20% seen just once and roughly a fifth held by the top ten. Study-level points and caveats: Made up of eight highly homologous variants, a TCR beta motif appeared characteristic of ankylosing spondylitis blood. Disease-linked clones proved CD8+ and comparatively uncommon in peripheral blood. In ankylosing spondylitis patients, matched synovial fluid reportedly showed significant enrichment of disease-linked clones.

The source is a male donor with ankylosing spondylitis. This chain links TRBV28 with TRBJ2-4, with unresolved D. Sequencing input: blood, either unsorted or a sorted T cell fraction (not recorded which). The CDR3 DNA sequence: TGTGCCAGCAGTTTATCTGCAAGGGAACTCCAAAACATTCAGTACTTC. Amino acid sequence: CASSLSARELQNIQYF.